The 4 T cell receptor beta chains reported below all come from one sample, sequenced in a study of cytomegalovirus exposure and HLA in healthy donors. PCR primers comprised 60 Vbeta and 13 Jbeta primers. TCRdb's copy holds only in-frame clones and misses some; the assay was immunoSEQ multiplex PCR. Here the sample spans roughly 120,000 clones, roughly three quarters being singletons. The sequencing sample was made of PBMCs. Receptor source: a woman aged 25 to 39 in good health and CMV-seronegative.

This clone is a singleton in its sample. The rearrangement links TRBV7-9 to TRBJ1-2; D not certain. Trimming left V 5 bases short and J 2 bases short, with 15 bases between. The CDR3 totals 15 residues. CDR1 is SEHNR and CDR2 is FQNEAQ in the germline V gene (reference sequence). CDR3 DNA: TGTGCCAGCAGCCGGCACGGGGAAGCCAACTATGGCTACACCTTC. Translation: CASSRHGEANYGYTF.

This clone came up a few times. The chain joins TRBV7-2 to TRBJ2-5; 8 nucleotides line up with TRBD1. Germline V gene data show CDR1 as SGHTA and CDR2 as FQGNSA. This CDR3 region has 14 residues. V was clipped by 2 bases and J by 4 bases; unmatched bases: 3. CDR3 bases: TGTGCCAGCAGCTTACAGGGGGCGTCAGAGACCCAGTACTTC. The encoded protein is CASSLQGASETQYF.

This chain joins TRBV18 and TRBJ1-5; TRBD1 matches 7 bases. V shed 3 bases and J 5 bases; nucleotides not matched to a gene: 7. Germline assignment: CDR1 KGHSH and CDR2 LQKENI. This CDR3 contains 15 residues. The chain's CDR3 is CASSPGQLNDQPQHF. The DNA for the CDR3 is TGTGCCAGCTCACCGGGACAGCTCAATGATCAGCCCCAGCATTTT.

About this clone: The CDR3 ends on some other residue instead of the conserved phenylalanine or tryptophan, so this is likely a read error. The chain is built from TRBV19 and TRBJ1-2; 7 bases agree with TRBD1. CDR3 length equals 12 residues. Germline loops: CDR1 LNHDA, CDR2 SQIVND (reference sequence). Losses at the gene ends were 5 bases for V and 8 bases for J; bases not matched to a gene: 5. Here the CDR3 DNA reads TGTGCCAGTAGTGACAGGGTTGGCGGCTACACCCTC. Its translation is CASSDRVGGYTL.